This is a list of T cell receptor beta chains from one sample in a study of cytomegalovirus exposure and HLA in healthy donors. The table came from immunoSEQ multiplex PCR; TCRdb's copy has only in-frame clones and leaves some out. The sample has about 160,000 clones, around 74% seen once. Sample: PBMCs. The origin of the receptors is a female donor in good health and CMV-seronegative. Both conserved end residues are part of each CDR3. Each record gives: D gene, V gene, J gene, clone size, CDR3 DNA, CDR3 protein. A D gene is named only where the DNA matches it firmly. Some rows mark clone size as missing; the rest say once, few, many or name a class of expanded clone.

>TRBD2|TRBV13|TRBJ2-7|-
TGTGCCAGCAGCTTAGGGGGACTAGGTGTCTACGAGCAGTACTTC
CASSLGGLGVYEQYF
>-|TRBV4-2|TRBJ2-7|once
TGTGCCAGCAGCCAAGGTAGCGGAGGTACCTACGAGCAGTACTTC
CASSQGSGGTYEQYF
>-|TRBV7-6|TRBJ2-3|-
TGTGCCAGCAGCTTAGGTCTACCCACAGATACGCAGTATTTT
CASSLGLPTDTQYF
>-|TRBV20-1|TRBJ2-7|-
TGCAGTGCTGAAAACTGGGAGGAGCAGTACTTC
CSAENWEEQYF
>TRBD1|TRBV18|TRBJ1-1|-
TGTGCCAGCTCCAATTCACAGGGGAAGAACACTGAAGCTTTCTTT
CASSNSQGKNTEAFF
>-|TRBV11-2|TRBJ1-1|few
TGTGCCAGCAGCTTAGGGGCGGGGAACACTGAAGCTTTCTTT
CASSLGAGNTEAFF
>TRBD2|TRBV5-1|TRBJ2-2|once
TGCGCCAGCAGCTTGGTGGGGGGGAGCACCGGGGAGCTGTTTTTT
CASSLVGGSTGELFF
>-|TRBV5-1|TRBJ1-4|-
TGCGCCAGCAGCTTGTCGATAGCAACTAATGAAAAACTGTTTTTT
CASSLSIATNEKLFF
>TRBD1|TRBV9|TRBJ2-7|-
TGTGCCAGCAGCGTAAGGGACAGGGGCCCCCTTACCATTTACGAGCAGTACTTC
CASSVRDRGPLTIYEQYF
>-|TRBV9|TRBJ2-7|-
TGTGCCAGCAGCGCGGTGAGAGGGCAGTACTTC
CASSAVRGQYF
>TRBD1|TRBV11-2|TRBJ2-7|-
TGTGCCAGCAGCTGGGACAGGGGCTCCTACGAGCAGTACTTC
CASSWDRGSYEQYF
>-|TRBV5-1|TRBJ1-4|-
TGCGCCAGCAGCCGTGCAGCTAATGAAAAACTGTTTTTT
CASSRAANEKLFF
>-|TRBV5-1|TRBJ2-5|-
TGCGCCAGCAGCGGGACTGACCTAGAGACCCAGTACTTC
CASSGTDLETQYF
>-|TRBV27|TRBJ2-1|-
TGTGCCAGCAGTTTATCGTGGGGGGAATTCTACAATGAGCAGTTCTTC
CASSLSWGEFYNEQFF
>-|TRBV18|TRBJ1-6|once
TGTGCCAGCTCACCCTTAGACAGCACCTCCTATAATTCACCCCTCCACTTT
CASSPLDSTSYNSPLHF
>-|TRBV29-1|TRBJ1-1|-
TGCAGCGTTGCCCGGGGAGTCGGGACTGAAGCTTTCTTT
CSVARGVGTEAFF
>TRBD1|TRBV19|TRBJ1-3|few
TGTGCCAGTAGTCCTGACAGGGAAAGCTCTGGAAACACCATATATTTT
CASSPDRESSGNTIYF
>TRBD2|TRBV6-5|TRBJ2-7|-
TGTGCCAGCAGCTCTGGACTAGTGGGAATCGTCGAGCAGTACTTC
CASSSGLVGIVEQYF
>-|TRBV5-1|TRBJ2-1|-
TGCGCCAGCAGCTTGCCAGACTCGAATGAGCAGTTCTTC
CASSLPDSNEQFF
>TRBD1|TRBV5-1|TRBJ1-1|-
TGCGCCAGCAGCTTGGAGGCAGGGGGGACTGAAGCTTTCTTT
CASSLEAGGTEAFF
>-|TRBV4-1|TRBJ1-2|-
TGCGCCAGCAGCCAAGTACGGGGTCAGCCGGGTAGGAACTATGGCTACACCTTC
CASSQVRGQPGRNYGYTF
>-|TRBV9|TRBJ1-2|-
TGTGCCAGCAGCGCCCGGGGGGAAGGGGGCTACACCTTC
CASSARGEGGYTF
>TRBD1|TRBV10-3|TRBJ2-2|-
TGTGCCATCCTCCGGGACAGAGACACCGGGGAGCTGTTTTTT
CAILRDRDTGELFF
>-|TRBV5-1|TRBJ2-5|-
TGCGCCAGCAGCTTGGACCTGGGCGAAGAGACCCAGTACTTC
CASSLDLGEETQYF
>TRBD2|TRBV4-2|TRBJ2-2|-
TGTGCCAGCAGCCGCAACACCGGGACTAGCGGCACCGGGGAGCTGTTTTTT
CASSRNTGTSGTGELFF
>-|TRBV9|TRBJ2-7|-
TGTGCCAGCAGCGGATCGACTAGCTACGAGCAGTACTTC
CASSGSTSYEQYF
>-|TRBV30|TRBJ2-5|-
TGTGCCTGGAGCACCCAGCGAACAGAGACCCAGTACTTC
CAWSTQRTETQYF
>TRBD1|TRBV30|TRBJ2-1|-
TGTGCCTGGAGTGCCGGGACAGGGGGCCACAATGAGCAGTTCTTC
CAWSAGTGGHNEQFF
>-|TRBV29-1|TRBJ2-5|-
TGCAGCGTTGCCTCGGGGTACCAAGAGACCCAGTACTTC
CSVASGYQETQYF
>TRBD1|TRBV9|TRBJ2-5|-
TGTGCCAGCAGCGTAGTGGGACAGGGGGCAGAGACCCAGTACTTC
CASSVVGQGAETQYF
>TRBD1|TRBV5-1|TRBJ1-3|-
TGCGCCAGCAGCTTCACAGGGGGCTCTGGAAACACCATATATTTT
CASSFTGGSGNTIYF